This paragraph reports one T cell receptor (beta chain). The sample originates from a study of tumour-infiltrating T cells in Burkitt lymphoma. Looking at the study overall: Overall and progression-free survival were predicted by productive clonality.

Assay used: immunoSEQ multiplex PCR; TCRdb lists only in-frame clones, some missing. Among some 5,800 clones listed, 10% were seen once. Germline CDR1 SGHAT, CDR2 FQNNGV. V lost 5 bases and J lost 6, with 12 bases in between. CDR3 length: 13 amino acids. The clonotype originates from a human donor with diffuse large B-cell lymphoma. Sequencing used tumor tissue. The chain is built from TRBV11-2 and TRBJ2-3; no firm D call. CDR3 in DNA: TGTGCCAGCAGCAGAGATAGGCCGGATACGCAGTATTTT. Translating gives CASSRDRPDTQYF.